The entry that follows covers one TCR beta chain sequence. What antigen it recognizes has not been identified. No qualities accompany the bases; no much larger clone lies one base away. These data belong to a study of T cells in Graves' hyperthyroidism and ophthalmopathy (dated by TCRdb to between 2018 and 2020). About the full investigation: Peripheral blood was collected at initial diagnosis, before any treatment. Following sampling, methimazole starting at 30 mg daily was given to hyperthyroidism patients, and high-dose intravenous methylprednisolone was given to ophthalmopathy patients. To identify distinguishing TCR V-J signatures, a discovery cohort of 100 patients was used, comprising approximately 40 with Graves' ophthalmopathy and approximately 57 with stable Graves' hyperthyroidism. Thyroid tissue and blood T-cell repertoires from several Graves' hyperthyroidism patients were also compared in the study. The paper describes TCR Vbeta CDR3 sequencing of 120 to 150 peripheral blood samples, made up of under 50 ophthalmopathy patients, 70 to 75 hyperthyroidism patients and 17 progressor patients. The roughly 99 discovery patients were divided at random into training and test sets in a 7:3 ratio. Prospective prediction of ophthalmopathy was tested in an independent validation cohort consisting of 18 hyperthyroidism patients and 15 to 17 patients who later progressed to ophthalmopathy.

Measured from the cysteine to the phenylalanine, the CDR3 is 15 residues long. Only the CDR3 region is kept as DNA, spanning 45 bases read in frame from base 1. Relative to germline, V is 1 base shorter and J is 3 bases shorter, with 15 bases between their ends. The germline V gene (reference sequence) supplies CDR1 GTSNPN and CDR2 SVGIG. Ophthalmopathy patients had moderately to severely active disease, Clinical Activity Score of at least 3, NOSPECS grade of at least 4, and duration under 3 months. Any patient with an uncontrolled infection, another autoimmune disease, pregnancy or lactation was excluded. Diagnoses relied on clinical symptoms, serum thyroxine and TRAb, thyroid ultrasound and orbital computed tomography. PBMCs were isolated from 10 ml of fresh peripheral blood by Ficoll-Paque density gradient centrifugation. Total RNA was extracted with Trizol reagent, and quality was checked on an Agilent 2100 Bioanalyzer.

The paper's findings and limits, for the study overall: In validation, the model predicted progression to ophthalmopathy a median of approximately 6.6 months before onset, with approximately 70% sensitivity and more than 72% specificity. Most expanded thyroid clonotypes (frequency above 0.001) were also found in blood, which suggests that blood repertoires may mirror thyroid immune responses. No statistical method was used to set the sample size in advance, and investigators knew the group allocation. In cross-validation, a model built on a 13 V-J signature told ophthalmopathy apart from stable hyperthyroidism with over 85% sensitivity and 81% to 82% specificity, and in testing the same model reached 80%/75%.

The TCR beta CDR3 regions were amplified from RNA transcripts. The TCR CDR3 was subjected to a first round of RT-PCR using the HTBI primer set and the Qiagen OneStep RT-PCR kit. Libraries were constructed in a second round of multiplex PCR, after which size selection and purification were carried out. Sequencing of the libraries was done on an Illumina HiSeq2000 using paired-end 100 bp reads. On the authors' methods: SOAPnuke was used to process the raw data, throwing out any read that contained adapters or uncalled bases, had a mean Phred below 15, or lacked an exact constant-primer or identifier match. High-quality paired reads were merged using COPE v1.2.5, and each unique nucleotide sequence was defined as a clonotype. Clonotypes were aligned to IMGT TRBV, TRBD and TRBJ reference segments using MiTCR v1.1. The analysis was restricted to V-J combinations with a frequency above 0.0001, which together covered around 99% of the repertoires. A TCS score was defined as the ratio between F50 (clonal expansion) and ExV (chaos), using BLOSUM62-based TCRdist between CDR3 peptides within each V-J. Welch's t-statistics and random forest reduced roughly 530 V-J features to 10 to 15, which were used in a naive Bayes classifier (R e1071). The public reads were quality trimmed at Q25 with fastp and then assembled into clones with MiXCR by TCRdb, keeping productive beta chains. Identical CDR3 proteins give one entry, which carries the most common genes and DNA. The V and J calls and clone size come from TCRdb's table, not from the authors' own analysis. Counted in this sample were some 570,000 distinct CDR3 sequences; more than 15% of them appeared once. Around 17% of the sample belongs to the ten largest clones.

This receptor chain uses TRBV30 and TRBJ1-2; a weak D assignment points to TRBD1 (6 bases agree). This clonotype was obtained from a woman under 30 with Graves' ophthalmopathy. Specimen: blood. Read as DNA, the sequence is TGTGCCTGGAGTGCCCTGTGGGGGGGCGACTATGGCTACACCTTC. Its coded protein is CAWSALWGGDYGYTF. The full variable domain, completed from the reference TRBV30 and TRBJ1-2 proteins outside the CDR3, reads SQTIHQWPATLVQPVGSPLSLECTVEGTSNPNLYWYRQAAGRGLQLLFYSVGIGQISSEVPQNLSASRPQDRQFILSSKKLLLSDSGFYLCAWSALWGGDYGYTFGSGTRLTVV.